This TCR beta chain was captured in a study of OX40 agonist ivuxolimab in advanced cancers. General notes on the study: Ivuxolimab was an agonistic, fully human IgG2 monoclonal antibody directed against OX40 (CD134), a costimulatory receptor. Intravenous ivuxolimab was administered to patients every 2 weeks at six dose levels: 0.01, 0.1, 0.3, 1.5, 3 and 10 mg/kg. Of the approximately 54 dose-escalation patients, hepatocellular carcinoma was present in 19, melanoma in around 15, renal cell carcinoma in 9 and head and neck cancer in 9. In the dose-escalation cohort, 70% to 85% of patients were male, and the mean age was approximately 60 years with a range of roughly 20 to 85. Prior anti-PD-1, anti-PD-L1 or anti-CTLA-4 therapy was permitted, and checkpoint inhibitors had been received by around 39% of dose-escalation patients. Three dose-escalation patients achieved partial responses, one with hepatocellular carcinoma and two with cutaneous melanoma. The point of sequencing TCRbeta in the periphery was to test whether ivuxolimab changed TCR sequence diversity and drove clonal T-cell expansion. The monotherapy dose-escalation portion (N = 52 patients) of the phase I ivuxolimab trial is reported in the paper.

General findings and caveats noted by the study authors: In the 0.1-3.0 mg/kg groups, partial responders had among the lowest normalized peripheral clonal expansion, particularly in CD8+ T cells. After ivuxolimab, expanded clones were on average more numerous among CD8+ T cells than among CD4+ T cells. The antigen specificity of the clonally expanded peripheral T cells was not determined. Low levels of normalized T-cell clonal expansion were also seen in some patients who did not respond. At doses of 0.1 to 3.0 mg/kg, clonal expansion of both CD4+ and CD8+ T cells in blood was seen between baseline and week 6.

For sequencing of the TCRbeta CDR3 region, genomic DNA was extracted from the sorted cells. The immunoSEQ Assay was used for sequencing of TCRbeta CDR3 regions. The clones in this table, taken by TCRdb from immuneACCESS, are in-frame only. Not every clone is retained; where verified, under half of the shortfall comes from an unresolved V gene, and the cause of the rest is unknown. The sample table holds under 100,000 clones, of which 92% were seen once. The ten largest clones capture around 0.5% of the sample. Concerning this clone itself: The antigen this receptor binds is unknown. There are no base qualities to consult, and no much larger clone falls within one base.

Patients with autoimmune disease history or receiving systemic immunosuppression were excluded from the trial. In every dose cohort, peripheral blood was drawn for TCR sequencing at baseline, cycle 4 day 1, and cycle 7 day 1. Samples came from an open-label, multicenter, first-in-human phase I dose-escalation trial of ivuxolimab. Adults with locally advanced or metastatic head and neck squamous cell, hepatocellular, melanoma or renal cell carcinoma were enrolled in the trial. Before TCR sequencing, CD4+ T cells and CD8+ T cells were sorted from peripheral blood as separate populations. The V and J ends are trimmed by 6 bases and 4 bases, leaving 16 bases between them. CDR1 and CDR2, looked up from the germline V gene, are MNHNS and SASEGT. From the cysteine through the phenylalanine, the CDR3 covers 15 amino acids. The entry retains the CDR3 DNA only, 45 bases that are in frame from base 1.

The receptor was derived from an adult with an advanced solid tumor such as melanoma, head and neck, liver or kidney cancer. The rearrangement combines TRBV6-1 with TRBJ1-3; 6 matching bases give a weak D call of TRBD1. The source was CD4+ or CD8+ T cells sorted from blood, collected in a trial of the OX40 agonist ivuxolimab. The sequence in DNA is TGTGCCAGCAGCATTGAGGGGGTTACGGGAAACACCATATATTTT. Its protein product is CASSIEGVTGNTIYF.